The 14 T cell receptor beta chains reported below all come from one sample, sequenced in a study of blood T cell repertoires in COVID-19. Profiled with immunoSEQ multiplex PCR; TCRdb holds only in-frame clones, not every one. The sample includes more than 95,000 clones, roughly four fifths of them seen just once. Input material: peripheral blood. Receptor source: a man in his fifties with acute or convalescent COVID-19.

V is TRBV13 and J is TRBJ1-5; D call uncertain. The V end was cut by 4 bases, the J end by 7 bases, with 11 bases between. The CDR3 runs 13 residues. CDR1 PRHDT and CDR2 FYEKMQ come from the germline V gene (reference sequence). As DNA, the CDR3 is TGTGCCAGCAGCTCCGGAAGAGGACAGCCCCAGCATTTT. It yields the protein CASSSGRGQPQHF.

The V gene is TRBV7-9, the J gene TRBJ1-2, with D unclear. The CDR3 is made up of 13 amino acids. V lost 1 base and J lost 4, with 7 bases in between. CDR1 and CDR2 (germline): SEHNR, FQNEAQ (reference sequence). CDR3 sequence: CASSLVRRYGYTF. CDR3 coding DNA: TGTGCCAGCAGCTTAGTGCGGCGCTATGGCTACACCTTC.

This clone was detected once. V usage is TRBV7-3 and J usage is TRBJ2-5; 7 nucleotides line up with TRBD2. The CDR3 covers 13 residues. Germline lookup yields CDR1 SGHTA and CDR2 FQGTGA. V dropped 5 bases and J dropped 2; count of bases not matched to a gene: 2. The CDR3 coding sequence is TGTGCCAGCAGCCGGGAGGTACAAGAGACCCAGTACTTC. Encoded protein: CASSREVQETQYF.

The DNA of the CDR3 is TGTGCCAGCTCACCGACAGTAGGGGCCCATCAGCCCCAGCATTTT. This sequence encodes CASSPTVGAHQPQHF. The chain uses TRBV18 and TRBJ1-5, with D maybe TRBD1 (5 bases). Trimming cost V 3 bases and J 5 bases, with 14 bases left between them. The CDR3 spans 15 residues. Germline CDR1 is KGHSH and CDR2 is LQKENI.

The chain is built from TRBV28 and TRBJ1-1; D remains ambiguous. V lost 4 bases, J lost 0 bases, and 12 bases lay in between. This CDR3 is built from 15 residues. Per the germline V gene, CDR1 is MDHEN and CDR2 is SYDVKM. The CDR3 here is CASSSGWGVNTEAFF. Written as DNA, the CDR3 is TGTGCCAGCAGTTCGGGCTGGGGAGTGAACACTGAAGCTTTCTTT.

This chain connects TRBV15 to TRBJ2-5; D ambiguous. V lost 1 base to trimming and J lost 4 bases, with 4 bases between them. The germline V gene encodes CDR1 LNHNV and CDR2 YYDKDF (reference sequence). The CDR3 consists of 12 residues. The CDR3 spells CATSRALETQYF. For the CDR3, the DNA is TGTGCCACCAGCAGAGCTTTAGAGACCCAGTACTTC.

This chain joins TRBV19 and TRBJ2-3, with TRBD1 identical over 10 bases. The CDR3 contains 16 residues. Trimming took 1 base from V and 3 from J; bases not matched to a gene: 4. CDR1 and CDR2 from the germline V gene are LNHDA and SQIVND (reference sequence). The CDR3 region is CASSIVGGQGTDTQYF. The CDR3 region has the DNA TGTGCCAGTAGTATAGTTGGGGGACAGGGGACAGATACGCAGTATTTT.

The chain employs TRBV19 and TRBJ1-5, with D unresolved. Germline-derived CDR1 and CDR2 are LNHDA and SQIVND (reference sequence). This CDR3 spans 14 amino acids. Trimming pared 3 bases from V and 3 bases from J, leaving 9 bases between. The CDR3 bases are TGTGCCAGTAGTATCTTGGGCATCAATCAGCCCCAGCATTTT. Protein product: CASSILGINQPQHF. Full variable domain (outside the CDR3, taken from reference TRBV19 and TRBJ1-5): DGGITQSPKYLFRKEGQNVTLSCEQNLNHDAMYWYRQDPGQGLRLIYYSQIVNDFQKGDIAEGYSVSREKKESFPLTVTSAQKNPTAFYLCASSILGINQPQHFGDGTRLSIL.

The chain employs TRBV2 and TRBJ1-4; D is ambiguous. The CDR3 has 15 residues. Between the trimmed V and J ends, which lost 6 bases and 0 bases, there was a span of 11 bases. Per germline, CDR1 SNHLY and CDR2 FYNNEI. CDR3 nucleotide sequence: TGTGCCAGCAGCTCTCCGCGGGCAACTAATGAAAAACTGTTTTTT. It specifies CASSSPRATNEKLFF.

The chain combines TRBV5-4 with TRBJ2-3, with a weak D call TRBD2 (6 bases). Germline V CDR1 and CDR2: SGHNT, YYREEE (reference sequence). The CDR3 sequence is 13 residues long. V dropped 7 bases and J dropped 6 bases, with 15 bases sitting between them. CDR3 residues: CASRDSLSDTQYF. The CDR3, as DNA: TGTGCCAGCCGGGACTCCTTAAGCGATACGCAGTATTTT.

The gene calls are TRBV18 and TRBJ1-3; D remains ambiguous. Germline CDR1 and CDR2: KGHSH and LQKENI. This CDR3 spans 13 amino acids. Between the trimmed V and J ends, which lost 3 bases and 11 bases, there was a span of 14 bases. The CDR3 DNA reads TGTGCCAGCTCACCGTCAAACGGAGTCGCCATATATTTT. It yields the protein CASSPSNGVAIYF.

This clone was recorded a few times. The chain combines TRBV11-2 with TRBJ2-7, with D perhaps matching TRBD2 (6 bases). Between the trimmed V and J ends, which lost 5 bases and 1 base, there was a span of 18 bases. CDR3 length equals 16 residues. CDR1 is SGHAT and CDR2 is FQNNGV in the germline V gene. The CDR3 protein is CASSREAGFSSYEQYF. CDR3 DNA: TGTGCCAGCAGCAGAGAGGCGGGGTTCTCGTCCTACGAGCAGTACTTC. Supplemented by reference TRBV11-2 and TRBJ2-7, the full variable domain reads EAGVAQSPRYKIIEKRQSVAFWCNPISGHATLYWYQQILGQGPKLLIQFQNNGVVDDSQLPKDRFSAERLKGVDSTLKIQPAKLEDSAVYLCASSREAGFSSYEQYFGPGTRLTVT.

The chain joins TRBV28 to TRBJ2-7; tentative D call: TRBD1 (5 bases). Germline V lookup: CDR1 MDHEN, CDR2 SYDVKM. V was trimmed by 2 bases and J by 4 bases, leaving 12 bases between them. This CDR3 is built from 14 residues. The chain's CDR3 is CASSLTGVGYEQYF. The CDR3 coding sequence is TGTGCCAGCAGTTTAACAGGAGTGGGTTACGAGCAGTACTTC.

The CDR3 region is CASSIGQRTDTQYF. CDR3 bases: TGTGCCAGTAGTATAGGACAGCGCACAGATACGCAGTATTTT. The gene calls are TRBV19 and TRBJ2-3; weak D call: TRBD1 (5 bases). The CDR3 extends over 14 amino acids. Germline lookup yields CDR1 LNHDA and CDR2 SQIVND (reference sequence). Trimming left V 1 base short and J 1 base short, with 6 bases between. Combining the CDR3 with reference TRBV19 and TRBJ2-3 gives the whole variable domain DGGITQSPKYLFRKEGQNVTLSCEQNLNHDAMYWYRQDPGQGLRLIYYSQIVNDFQKGDIAEGYSVSREKKESFPLTVTSAQKNPTAFYLCASSIGQRTDTQYFGPGTRLTVL.